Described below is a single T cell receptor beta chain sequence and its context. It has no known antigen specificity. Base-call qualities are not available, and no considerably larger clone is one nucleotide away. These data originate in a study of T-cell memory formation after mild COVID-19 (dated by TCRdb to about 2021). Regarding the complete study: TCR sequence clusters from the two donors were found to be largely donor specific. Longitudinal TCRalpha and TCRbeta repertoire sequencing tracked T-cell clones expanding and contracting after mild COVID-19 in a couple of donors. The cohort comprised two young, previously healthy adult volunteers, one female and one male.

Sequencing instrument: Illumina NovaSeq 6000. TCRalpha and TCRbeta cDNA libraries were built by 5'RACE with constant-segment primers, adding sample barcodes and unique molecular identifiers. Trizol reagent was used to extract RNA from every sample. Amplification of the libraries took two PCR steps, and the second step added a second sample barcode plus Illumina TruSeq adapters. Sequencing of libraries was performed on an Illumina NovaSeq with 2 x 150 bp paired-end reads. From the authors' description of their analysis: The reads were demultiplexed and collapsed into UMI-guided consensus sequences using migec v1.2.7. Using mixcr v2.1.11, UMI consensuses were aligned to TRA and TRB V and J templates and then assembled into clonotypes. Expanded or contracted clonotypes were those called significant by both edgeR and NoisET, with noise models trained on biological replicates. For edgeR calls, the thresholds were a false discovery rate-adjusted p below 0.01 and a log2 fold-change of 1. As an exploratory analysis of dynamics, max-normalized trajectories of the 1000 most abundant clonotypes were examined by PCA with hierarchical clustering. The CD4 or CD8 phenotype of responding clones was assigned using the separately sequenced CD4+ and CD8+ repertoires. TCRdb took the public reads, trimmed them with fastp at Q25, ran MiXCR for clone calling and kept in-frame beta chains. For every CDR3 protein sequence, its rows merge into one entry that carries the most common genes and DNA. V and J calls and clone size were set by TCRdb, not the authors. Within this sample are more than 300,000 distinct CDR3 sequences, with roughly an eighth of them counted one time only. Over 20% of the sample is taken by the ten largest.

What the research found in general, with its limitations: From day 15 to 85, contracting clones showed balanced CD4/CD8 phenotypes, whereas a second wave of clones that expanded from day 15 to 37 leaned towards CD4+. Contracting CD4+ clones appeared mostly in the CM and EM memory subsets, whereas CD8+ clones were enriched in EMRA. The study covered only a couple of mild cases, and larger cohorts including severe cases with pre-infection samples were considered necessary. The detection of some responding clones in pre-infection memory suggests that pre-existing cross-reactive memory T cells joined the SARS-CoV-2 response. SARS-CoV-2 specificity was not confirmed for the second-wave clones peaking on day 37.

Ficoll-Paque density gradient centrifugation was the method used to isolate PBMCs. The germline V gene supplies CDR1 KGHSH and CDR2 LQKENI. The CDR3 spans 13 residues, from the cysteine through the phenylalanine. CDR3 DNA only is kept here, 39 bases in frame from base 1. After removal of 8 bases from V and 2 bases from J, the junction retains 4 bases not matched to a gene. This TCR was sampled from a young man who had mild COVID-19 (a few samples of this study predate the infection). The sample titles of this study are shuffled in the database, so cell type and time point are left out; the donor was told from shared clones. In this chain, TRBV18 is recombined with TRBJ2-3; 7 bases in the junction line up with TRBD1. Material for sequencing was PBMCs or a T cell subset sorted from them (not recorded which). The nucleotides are TGTGCCAGCGACAGGGTCCCCACAGATACGCAGTATTTT. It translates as CASDRVPTDTQYF.